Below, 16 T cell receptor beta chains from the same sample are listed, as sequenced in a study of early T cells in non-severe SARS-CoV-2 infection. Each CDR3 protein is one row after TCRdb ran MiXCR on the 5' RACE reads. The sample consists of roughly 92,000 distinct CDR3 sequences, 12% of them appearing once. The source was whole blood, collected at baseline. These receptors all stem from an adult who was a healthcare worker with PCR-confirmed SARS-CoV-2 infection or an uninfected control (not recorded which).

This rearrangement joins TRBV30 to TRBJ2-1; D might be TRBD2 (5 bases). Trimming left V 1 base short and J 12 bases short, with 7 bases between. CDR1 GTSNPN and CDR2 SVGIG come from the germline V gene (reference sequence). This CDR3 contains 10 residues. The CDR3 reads CAWSGEGQFF. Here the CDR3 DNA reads TGTGCCTGGAGTGGTGAGGGGCAGTTCTTC.

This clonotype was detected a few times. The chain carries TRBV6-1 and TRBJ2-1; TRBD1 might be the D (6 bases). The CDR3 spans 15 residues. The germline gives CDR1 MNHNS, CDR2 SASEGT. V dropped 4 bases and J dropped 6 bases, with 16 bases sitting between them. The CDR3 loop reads CASSARTDNINEQFF. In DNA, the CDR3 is TGTGCCAGCAGTGCCCGGACAGACAATATCAATGAGCAGTTCTTC.

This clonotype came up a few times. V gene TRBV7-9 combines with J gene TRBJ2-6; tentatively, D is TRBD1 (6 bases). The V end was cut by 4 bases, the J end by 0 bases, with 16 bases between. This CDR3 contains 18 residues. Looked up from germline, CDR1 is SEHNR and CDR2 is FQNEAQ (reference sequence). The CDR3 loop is CASSSRDTEYSGANVLTF. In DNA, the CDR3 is TGTGCCAGCAGCTCCCGGGACACCGAATACTCTGGGGCCAACGTCCTGACTTTC. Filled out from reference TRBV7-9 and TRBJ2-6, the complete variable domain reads DTGVSQNPRHKITKRGQNVTFRCDPISEHNRLYWYRQTLGQGPEFLTYFQNEAQLEKSRLLSDRFSAERPKGSFSTLEIQRTEQGDSAMYLCASSSRDTEYSGANVLTFGAGSRLTVL.

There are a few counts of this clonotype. CDR3 bases: TGCAGTGCTCGGACTAGCGGGAACCTTTTGAGCACAGATACGCAGTATTTT. As protein: CSARTSGNLLSTDTQYF. V and J are TRBV20-1 and TRBJ2-3, with 12 positions matching TRBD2. The CDR3 spans 17 residues. The germline CDR1 and CDR2 sequences are DFQATT and SNEGSKA (reference sequence). The ends lost 5 bases at V and 0 bases at J; junction bases unmatched: 9.

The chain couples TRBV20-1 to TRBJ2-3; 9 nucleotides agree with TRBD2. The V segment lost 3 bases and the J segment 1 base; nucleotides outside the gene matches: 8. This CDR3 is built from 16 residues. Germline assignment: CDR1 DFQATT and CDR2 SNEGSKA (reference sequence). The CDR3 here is CSASLQGGRGTDTQYF. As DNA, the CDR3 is TGCAGTGCTAGTTTACAGGGCGGGAGGGGCACAGATACGCAGTATTTT.

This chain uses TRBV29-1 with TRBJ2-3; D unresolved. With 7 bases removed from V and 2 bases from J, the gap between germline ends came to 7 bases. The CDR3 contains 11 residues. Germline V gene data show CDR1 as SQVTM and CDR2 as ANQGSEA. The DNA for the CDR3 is TGCAGCGCCGACACCACAGATACGCAGTATTTT. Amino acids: CSADTTDTQYF.

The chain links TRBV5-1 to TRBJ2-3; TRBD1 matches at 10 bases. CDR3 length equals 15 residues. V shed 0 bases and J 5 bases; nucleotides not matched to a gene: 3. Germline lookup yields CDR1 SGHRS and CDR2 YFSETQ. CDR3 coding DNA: TGCGCCAGCAGCTTGGGACAGGGGGCAGAAGATACGCAGTATTTT. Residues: CASSLGQGAEDTQYF.

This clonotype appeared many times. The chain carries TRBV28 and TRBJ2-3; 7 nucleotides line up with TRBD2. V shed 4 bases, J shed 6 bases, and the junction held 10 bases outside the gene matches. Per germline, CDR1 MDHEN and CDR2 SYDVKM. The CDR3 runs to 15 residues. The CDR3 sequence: CASSSPSGAGDTQYF. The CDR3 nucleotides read TGTGCCAGCAGTTCTCCCAGCGGGGCGGGGGATACGCAGTATTTT.

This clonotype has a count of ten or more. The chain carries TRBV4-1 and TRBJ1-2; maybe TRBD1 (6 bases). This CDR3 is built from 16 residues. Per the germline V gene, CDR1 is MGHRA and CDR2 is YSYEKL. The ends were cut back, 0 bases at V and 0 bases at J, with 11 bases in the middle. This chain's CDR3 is CASSQERQGSNYGYTF. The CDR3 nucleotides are TGCGCCAGCAGCCAAGAGAGGCAGGGGTCTAACTATGGCTACACCTTC.

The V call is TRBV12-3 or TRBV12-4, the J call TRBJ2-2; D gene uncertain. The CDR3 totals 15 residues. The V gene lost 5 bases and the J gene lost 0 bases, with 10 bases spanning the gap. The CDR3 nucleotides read TGTGCCAGCAGTCCACCCCGAGCGAACACCGGGGAGCTGTTTTTT. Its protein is CASSPPRANTGELFF.

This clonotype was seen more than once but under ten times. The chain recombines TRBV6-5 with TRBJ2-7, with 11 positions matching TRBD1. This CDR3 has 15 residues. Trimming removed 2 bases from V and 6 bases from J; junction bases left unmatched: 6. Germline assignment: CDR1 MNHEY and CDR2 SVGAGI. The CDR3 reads CASSYAGQGASEQYF. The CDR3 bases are TGTGCCAGCAGTTACGCTGGACAGGGGGCCTCCGAGCAGTACTTC.

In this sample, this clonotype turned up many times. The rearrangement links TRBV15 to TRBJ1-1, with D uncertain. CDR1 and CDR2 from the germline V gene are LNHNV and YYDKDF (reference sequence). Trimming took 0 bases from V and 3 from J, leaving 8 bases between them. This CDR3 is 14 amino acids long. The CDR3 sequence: CATSRDGLDTEAFF. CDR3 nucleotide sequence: TGTGCCACCAGCAGAGATGGGCTCGACACTGAAGCTTTCTTT. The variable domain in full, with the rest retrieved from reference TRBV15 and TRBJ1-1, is DAMVIQNPRYQVTQFGKPVTLSCSQTLNHNVMYWYQQKSSQAPKLLFHYYDKDFNNEADTPDNFQSRRPNTSFCFLDIRSPGLGDTAMYLCATSRDGLDTEAFFGQGTRLTVV.

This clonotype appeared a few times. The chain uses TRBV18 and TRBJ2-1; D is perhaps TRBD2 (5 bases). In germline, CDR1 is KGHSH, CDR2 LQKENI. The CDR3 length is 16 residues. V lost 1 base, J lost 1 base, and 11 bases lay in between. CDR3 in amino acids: CASSPLERGSYNEQFF. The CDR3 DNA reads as TGTGCCAGCTCACCACTAGAACGGGGTTCCTACAATGAGCAGTTCTTC.

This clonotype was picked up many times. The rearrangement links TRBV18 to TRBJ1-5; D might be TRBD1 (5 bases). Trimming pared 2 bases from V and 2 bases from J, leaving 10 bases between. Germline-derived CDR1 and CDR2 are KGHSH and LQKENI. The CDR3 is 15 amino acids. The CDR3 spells CASSPGAVGNQPQHF. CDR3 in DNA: TGTGCCAGCTCACCAGGGGCGGTCGGCAATCAGCCCCAGCATTTT.

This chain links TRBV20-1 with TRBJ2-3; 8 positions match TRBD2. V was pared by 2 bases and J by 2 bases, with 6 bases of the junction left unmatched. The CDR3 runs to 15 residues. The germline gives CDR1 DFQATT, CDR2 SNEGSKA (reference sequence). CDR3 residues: CSARSERGHTDTQYF. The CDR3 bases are TGCAGTGCTAGATCTGAGCGGGGGCACACAGATACGCAGTATTTT.

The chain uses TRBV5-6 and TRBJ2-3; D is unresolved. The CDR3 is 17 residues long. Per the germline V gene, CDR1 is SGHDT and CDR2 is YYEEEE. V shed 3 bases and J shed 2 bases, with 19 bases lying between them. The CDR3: CASSSALRLYYTDTQYF. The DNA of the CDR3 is TGTGCCAGCAGCTCGGCCCTCCGACTCTACTACACAGATACGCAGTATTTT.